Listed below are T cell receptor beta chains from one sample, sequenced in a study of cytotoxic CD8 clonotypes in ibrutinib-treated CLL. Clones were sequenced by immunoSEQ multiplex PCR, and TCRdb holds only the in-frame ones, with some missing. The sample has tens of thousands of clones; roughly 50% are singletons. The source material was PBMCs, sampled after 24 months of ibrutinib treatment. The origin of the receptors is a human donor with chronic lymphocytic leukemia. The CDR3 runs from the conserved cysteine through the conserved F or W. D genes are given only for firm matches. Size is omitted from some rows. Given values are once, few, many or a class for expanded clones.

J | size | D | V | length | CDR3 | DNA
TRBJ1-6 | few | NA | TRBV9 | 15 | CASSGGQGIGSPLHF | TGTGCCAGCAGCGGCGGGCAGGGGATCGGGTCACCCCTCCACTTT
TRBJ1-2 | NA | TRBD1 | TRBV10-3 | 20 | CAISDPRDRPSGGRNYGYTF | TGTGCCATCAGTGACCCGAGGGACAGGCCTTCGGGGGGTCGCAATTATGGCTACACCTTC
TRBJ2-7 | NA | NA | TRBV7-9 | 14 | CASSFHRELWEQYF | TGTGCCAGCAGCTTTCACAGGGAGTTGTGGGAGCAGTACTTC
TRBJ2-2 | NA | NA | TRBV14 | 15 | CASSQVRAPAGELFF | TGTGCCAGCAGCCAAGTCCGAGCTCCGGCCGGGGAGCTGTTTTTT
TRBJ2-7 | NA | NA | TRBV6-5 | 13 | CASSFASSSEQYF | TGTGCCAGCAGTTTTGCTAGCTCAAGCGAGCAGTACTTC
TRBJ2-3 | NA | NA | TRBV7-8 | 16 | CASSLRTTWSTDTQYF | TGTGCCAGCAGCTTACGGACTACGTGGAGCACAGATACGCAGTATTTT
TRBJ2-1 | NA | NA | TRBV14 | 12 | CASGGQYNEQFF | TGTGCCAGCGGGGGCCAATACAATGAGCAGTTCTTC
TRBJ1-5 | many | TRBD1 | TRBV19 | 20 | CASSDTLIDRGGSSNQPQHF | TGTGCCAGTAGCGACACCTTAATCGACAGGGGAGGGTCTAGCAATCAGCCCCAGCATTTT
TRBJ2-5 | few | TRBD2 | TRBV15 | 13 | CATSTGLVETQYF | TGTGCCACCAGCACGGGACTAGTAGAGACCCAGTACTTC
TRBJ2-4 | few | NA | TRBV7-9 | 18 | CASSLALGQSLAKNIQYF | TGTGCCAGCAGCTTAGCGTTAGGTCAGAGCTTAGCCAAAAACATTCAGTACTTC
TRBJ2-5 | NA | NA | TRBV19 | 14 | CASSIPGTQETQYF | TGTGCCAGTAGTATTCCGGGTACCCAAGAGACCCAGTACTTC
TRBJ2-3 | NA | TRBD2 | TRBV29-1 | 15 | CSVRLAGREGDTQYF | TGCAGCGTTAGACTAGCGGGTAGGGAGGGAGATACGCAGTATTTT
TRBJ2-3 | NA | NA | TRBV2 | 16 | CASRYRDTLPTDTQYF | TGTGCCAGCAGATACCGGGACACCTTACCTACAGATACGCAGTATTTT
TRBJ2-3 | few | NA | TRBV30 | 13 | CAWIAGGTDTQYF | TGTGCCTGGATCGCAGGGGGCACAGATACGCAGTATTTT
TRBJ2-2 | large | TRBD2 | TRBV7-7 | 17 | CASSLLPGLVDTGELFF | TGTGCCAGCAGCTTATTACCGGGACTAGTTGACACCGGGGAGCTGTTTTTT
TRBJ1-2 | few | TRBD1 | TRBV27 | 14 | CASSSGGGSYGYTF | TGTGCCAGCAGTTCAGGGGGCGGGAGCTATGGCTACACCTTC
TRBJ2-3 | NA | NA | TRBV7-9 | 14 | CASSSEGLADTQYF | TGTGCCAGCAGCTCGGAAGGTTTGGCAGATACGCAGTATTTT
TRBJ2-3 | NA | NA | TRBV9 | 18 | CASSPTLAGGTLTDTQYF | TGTGCCAGCAGCCCCACCCTAGCAGGAGGGACCCTCACAGATACGCAGTATTTT
TRBJ2-3 | NA | NA | TRBV5-1 | 13 | CASSPSGSQTQYF | TGCGCCAGCAGCCCCTCGGGCAGCCAGACGCAGTATTTT
TRBJ1-2 | NA | TRBD1 | TRBV5-3 | 15 | CASSPGGQRISGYTF | TGTGCCAGCAGCCCTGGGGGACAGCGGATCAGTGGCTACACCTTC
TRBJ1-1 | once | NA | TRBV6-5 | 15 | CASSYRAGPPQEAFF | TGTGCCAGCAGTTACCGGGCGGGACCGCCCCAGGAAGCTTTCTTT
TRBJ1-2 | few | NA | TRBV7-9 | 13 | CASSLGRRYGYTF | TGTGCCAGCAGCTTAGGAAGGAGGTATGGCTACACCTTC
TRBJ2-6 | NA | NA | TRBV19 | 13 | CASTHGGANVLTF | TGTGCCAGTACCCATGGGGGGGCCAACGTCCTGACTTTC
TRBJ2-6 | many | NA | TRBV4-2 | 14 | CASSLRPGANVLTF | TGTGCCAGCAGCCTAAGGCCAGGGGCCAACGTCCTGACTTTC
TRBJ1-6 | many | TRBD1 | TRBV27 | 15 | CASRPRLGTDSPLHF | TGTGCCTCCCGGCCGAGGCTCGGGACAGATTCACCCCTCCACTTT
TRBJ2-1 | NA | NA | TRBV28 | 15 | CASSLFPSSYNEQFF | TGTGCCAGCAGTTTATTCCCGAGCTCCTACAATGAGCAGTTCTTC
TRBJ2-2 | NA | NA | TRBV14 | 17 | CASSQDPGGVRTGELFF | TGTGCCAGCAGCCAAGATCCGGGCGGGGTTAGGACCGGGGAGCTGTTTTTT
TRBJ2-2 | few | TRBD1 | TRBV7-6 | 15 | CASSLGGGYTGELFF | TGTGCCAGCAGCTTAGGAGGGGGCTACACCGGGGAGCTGTTTTTT
TRBJ1-2 | once | TRBD1 | TRBV28 | 11 | CASGDREGYTF | TGTGCCAGCGGGGACAGGGAGGGCTACACCTTC
TRBJ1-4 | few | TRBD1 | TRBV10-3 | 14 | CASGRDRAKEKLFF | TGTGCCAGCGGCCGAGACAGGGCGAAGGAAAAACTGTTTTTT
TRBJ1-1 | NA | NA | TRBV5-4 | 12 | CASSFNRAEAFF | TGTGCCAGCAGCTTTAACCGGGCCGAAGCTTTCTTT
TRBJ1-1 | few | NA | TRBV5-1 | 13 | CASSLAGKAEAFF | TGCGCCAGCAGCTTGGCGGGTAAGGCTGAAGCTTTCTTT
TRBJ1-2 | few | NA | TRBV30 | 14 | CAWGRTQTNYGYTF | TGTGCCTGGGGGCGGACACAGACGAACTATGGCTACACCTTC
TRBJ2-7 | NA | TRBD1 | TRBV30 | 12 | CAWSGDSYEQYF | TGTGCCTGGAGCGGGGACAGCTACGAGCAGTACTTC